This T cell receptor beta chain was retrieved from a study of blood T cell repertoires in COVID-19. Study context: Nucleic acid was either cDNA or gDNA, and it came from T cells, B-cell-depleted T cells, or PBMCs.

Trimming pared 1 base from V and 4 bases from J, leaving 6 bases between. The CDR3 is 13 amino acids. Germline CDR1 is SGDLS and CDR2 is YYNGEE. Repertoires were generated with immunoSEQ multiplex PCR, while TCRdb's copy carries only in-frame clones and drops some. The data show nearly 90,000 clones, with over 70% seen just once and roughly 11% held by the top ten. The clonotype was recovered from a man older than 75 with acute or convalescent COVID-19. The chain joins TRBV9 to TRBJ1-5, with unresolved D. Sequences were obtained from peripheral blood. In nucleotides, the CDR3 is TGTGCCAGCAGCGTAAGCGGGAATCAGCCCCAGCATTTT. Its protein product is CASSVSGNQPQHF.